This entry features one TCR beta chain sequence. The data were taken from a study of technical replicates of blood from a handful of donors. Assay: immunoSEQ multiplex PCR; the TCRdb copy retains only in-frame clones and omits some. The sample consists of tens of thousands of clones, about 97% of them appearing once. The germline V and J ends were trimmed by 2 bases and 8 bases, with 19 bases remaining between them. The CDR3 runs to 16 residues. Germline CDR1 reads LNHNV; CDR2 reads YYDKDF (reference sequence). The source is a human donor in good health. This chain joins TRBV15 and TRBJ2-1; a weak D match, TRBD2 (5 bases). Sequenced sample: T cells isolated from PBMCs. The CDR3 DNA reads TGTGCCACCAGCAGATTTTCACTAGGAGGTGGGGATGAGCAGTTCTTC. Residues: CATSRFSLGGGDEQFF. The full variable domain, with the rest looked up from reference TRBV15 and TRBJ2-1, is DAMVIQNPRYQVTQFGKPVTLSCSQTLNHNVMYWYQQKSSQAPKLLFHYYDKDFNNEADTPDNFQSRRPNTSFCFLDIRSPGLGDTAMYLCATSRFSLGGGDEQFFGPGTRLTVL.